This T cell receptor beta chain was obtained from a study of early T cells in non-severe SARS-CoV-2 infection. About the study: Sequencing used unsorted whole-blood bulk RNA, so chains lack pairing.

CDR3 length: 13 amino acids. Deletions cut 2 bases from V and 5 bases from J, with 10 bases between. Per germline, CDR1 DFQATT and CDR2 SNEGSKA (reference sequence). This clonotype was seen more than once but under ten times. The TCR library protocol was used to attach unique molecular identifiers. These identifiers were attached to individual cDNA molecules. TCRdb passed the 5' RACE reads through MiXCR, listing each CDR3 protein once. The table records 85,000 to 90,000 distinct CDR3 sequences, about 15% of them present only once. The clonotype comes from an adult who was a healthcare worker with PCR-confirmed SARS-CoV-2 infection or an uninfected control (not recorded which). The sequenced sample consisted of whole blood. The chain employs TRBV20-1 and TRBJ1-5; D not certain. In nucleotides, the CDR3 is TGCAGTGCTAGACAGGTCCACGATCAGCCCCAGCATTTT. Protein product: CSARQVHDQPQHF.